The sequence of this TCR beta chain was determined in a study of monozygotic twins with inflammatory bowel disease (dated by TCRdb to between 2018 and 2020). Background on the whole study: The complete study included approximately 30 monozygotic twin pairs: 19 IBD-discordant Danish pairs and nine German pairs, of which four were IBD-concordant and five were IBD-discordant. Each individual had, on average, about 151 000 unique TCRalpha sequences and 181 000 unique TCRbeta sequences available for analysis. The search for disease-associated traits relied mainly on comparing, within discordant pairs, IBD patients with their genetically identical healthy co-twins. General study outcomes and caveats: No difference in repertoire similarity was observed between concordant and discordant twins, possibly owing to limited statistical power. Differing immunosuppressive treatments among patients may have added background noise and inter-individual variability to the repertoires. IBD patients shared fewer clonotypes with other individuals than healthy twins did, most markedly in patients showing signs of disease activity. No single strong signal or clonotype linked to IBD turned up in the results, so the idea that one exists was not supported. A decrease in TCRbeta repertoire diversity, as measured by inverse Simpson index, was observed in IBD patients compared with their healthy co-twins. The analysis was unable to tell apart different T cell subtypes.

From the germline V gene (reference sequence), CDR1 is LGHDT and CDR2 is YNNKEL. From cysteine to phenylalanine, the CDR3 is 15 amino acids long. The entry carries no DNA sequence. To prepare the library, 5' RACE was applied. Each TCR library was prepared from about 3.5 ug of total RNA. For each sample, cDNA was synthesized in eight separate reactions using SMARTScribe reverse transcriptase. During cDNA synthesis, unique molecular identifiers containing a 6-nucleotide sample barcode were introduced by template switching. TCRalpha and TCRbeta cDNA was amplified in two nested PCRs of about 16 and 10 cycles, and bead purification was carried out after each PCR. Before amplification, the cDNA was treated with uracil DNA-glycosylase and purified using the QIAquick PCR purification kit. The second PCR was the step at which Illumina TruSeq-compatible adapters and sample-specific barcodes were added. TapeStation and Qubit were used to check library quality and concentration, and 5 to 6 ng of each library went into the pool. Sequencing of pooled libraries was carried out on an Illumina HiSeq2500 single-index Rapid Run using 2 x 100 bp reads and custom sequencing primers. Under the source paper's analysis protocol: PCR and sequencing errors were corrected by UMI-based consensus assembly using MiGEC version 1.2.6. MiXCR version 2.1.1 was used to carry out V(D)J alignment, clonotype assembly and CDR3 extraction. To normalise gene usage, clonotype sharing and MAIT/NKT TCR abundance, the analysis used the top 1000, 10 000 and 20 000 clonotypes per sample. After downsampling to 27 000 UMIs, diversity was calculated as the inverse Simpson index using the vegan R package. Paired Mann-Whitney U tests on discordant twin pairs were used, with Benjamini-Hochberg multiple-testing correction. The reads underwent TCRdb reprocessing, giving one record for each CDR3 protein sequence and no DNA. None of the V and J calls come from the authors' own analysis; TCRdb made them. For this sample, the table gives a few hundred thousand distinct CDR3 sequences. The top ten clones comprise roughly 1.7% of the sample.

Regarding this clonotype: This clone's antigen is unknown.

From each donor, an approximately 2.5 ml peripheral blood sample was collected into PAXgene tubes and stored at -80 degrees C. Without T cell sorting, total RNA was isolated from whole blood using the PAXgene blood miRNA kit on an automated QIAcube. Deep TCRalpha and TCRbeta repertoire profiling with unique molecular barcoding was performed on peripheral blood of monozygotic twin pairs concordant or discordant for inflammatory bowel disease. For every twin pair, smoking habits were documented, and each individual was categorised as a current, former or never smoker. Sequencing was done on a sample of blood. Rearrangement joined TRBV3-1 to TRBJ1-3. The sequence came from a human donor with ulcerative colitis or Crohn's disease, or a healthy co-twin of an affected twin (not recorded which). The CDR3 in this case is CASSQDTVSGNTIYF.